This TCR beta chain derives from a study of cytomegalovirus exposure and HLA in healthy donors. Method: immunoSEQ multiplex PCR; TCRdb's copy keeps in-frame clones and lacks some. The sample records about 56,000 clones, 90% to 95% being singletons. Concerning this clone: Its antigen remains unidentified.

Study-level points and caveats: The classifier, whose performance was assessed in both the original and validation cohorts, reportedly diagnosed cytomegalovirus status with high specificity and sensitivity. Rare sequences made up most TCRs, while some public TCRs were found in many donors.

V was pared by 8 bases and J by 4 bases, with 5 bases of the junction left unmatched. The CDR3 has 13 residues. The germline V gene has CDR1 MNHEY and CDR2 SVGAGI. The receptor was derived from a woman aged 18-30 years in good health and CMV-seropositive. This sequence joins TRBV6-5 and TRBJ2-5, with 9 positions matching TRBD2. Sequenced sample: PBMCs. The DNA of the CDR3 is TGTGCCAGCGGGCGGGGGGGCCTAGAGACCCAGTACTTC. Translation: CASGRGGLETQYF.